This T cell receptor beta chain comes out of a study of regulatory T cells in long-lasting Graves disease. Sample time point: newly diagnosed GD, antithyroid drugs for less than 3 months. RNA isolated from PBMCs was used to make the TCR library. This clonotype was counted many times. Libraries of TCR beta came from iRepertoire HTBI primers plus Arm-PCR of CDR3 regions. TCRdb re-derived calls from the multiplex PCR reads in MiXCR, one entry per CDR3 protein. The table includes roughly 500,000 distinct CDR3 sequences, roughly 14% detected once. The CDR3 totals 14 residues. CDR1 is MNHEY, CDR2 SVGEGT, per germline. The V gene lost 6 bases and the J gene lost 2 bases, with 12 bases spanning the gap. This same sample was also part of a study on T cells in Graves' hyperthyroidism and ophthalmopathy.

The J gene is TRBJ2-3, the V gene TRBV6-2 or TRBV6-3, with no clear D. This receptor was taken from a man in his thirties or forties with Graves disease. Sequenced material: peripheral blood mononuclear cells (PBMCs), taken at new diagnosis, from a patient treated with antithyroid drugs. CDR3 sequence: CASSSIQATDTQYF. The CDR3 coding sequence is TGTGCCAGCAGCAGTATCCAGGCCACAGATACGCAGTATTTT.